This is a list of T cell receptor beta chains from one sample in a study of siplizumab effects on memory and regulatory T cells. Using immunoSEQ multiplex PCR, the repertoire was profiled, and TCRdb retains in-frame clones only, with some absent. This table holds around 97,000 clones, just under 95% found once. Material: non-Treg CD4+ T cells sorted from blood. Every receptor here comes from a human donor in good health. Each CDR3 is given with its conserved first and last residue. Each record gives: CDR3 protein, CDR3 DNA, clone size, V gene, J gene, D gene. D genes are given only for firm matches. Rows may omit the clone size; those that give it use once, few, many or a size class.

CDR3 protein: CASSTPSTGSTEAFF; CDR3 DNA: TGTGCCAGTAGCACCCCTTCGACAGGATCCACTGAAGCTTTCTTT; clone size: NA; V gene: TRBV19; J gene: TRBJ1-1; D gene: NA
CDR3 protein: CASASQEGARYGYTF; CDR3 DNA: TGTGCCAGCGCATCCCAAGAGGGGGCCAGATATGGCTACACCTTC; clone size: NA; V gene: TRBV5-6; J gene: TRBJ1-2; D gene: TRBD1
CDR3 protein: CASSEAGTGYYEQYF; CDR3 DNA: TGTGCCAGCAGCGAGGCCGGGACAGGGTACTACGAGCAGTACTTC; clone size: NA; V gene: TRBV4-2; J gene: TRBJ2-7; D gene: TRBD1
CDR3 protein: CASSKRDNSYEQYF; CDR3 DNA: TGTGCCAGTAGTAAACGGGACAACTCCTACGAGCAGTACTTC; clone size: NA; V gene: TRBV19; J gene: TRBJ2-7; D gene: NA
CDR3 protein: CASYRRGGANVLTF; CDR3 DNA: TGTGCCAGCTATAGGAGGGGTGGGGCCAACGTCCTGACTTTC; clone size: NA; V gene: TRBV19; J gene: TRBJ2-6; D gene: NA
CDR3 protein: CASSDNSPSTDTQYF; CDR3 DNA: TGTGCCAGCAGCGATAACAGCCCTAGCACAGATACGCAGTATTTT; clone size: NA; V gene: TRBV5-4; J gene: TRBJ2-3; D gene: NA
CDR3 protein: CASSLQGNWVGSPLHF; CDR3 DNA: TGTGCCAGCAGTCTACAGGGGAATTGGGTCGGTTCACCCCTCCACTTT; clone size: NA; V gene: TRBV2; J gene: TRBJ1-6; D gene: TRBD1
CDR3 protein: CASSFGQPYSNQPQHF; CDR3 DNA: TGTGCCAGTAGTTTCGGACAGCCCTATAGCAATCAGCCCCAGCATTTT; clone size: NA; V gene: TRBV19; J gene: TRBJ1-5; D gene: NA
CDR3 protein: CASSLVASGSSEQFF; CDR3 DNA: TGTGCCAGCAGCTTAGTTGCTAGCGGGAGCAGTGAGCAGTTCTTC; clone size: NA; V gene: TRBV7-2; J gene: TRBJ2-1; D gene: TRBD2
CDR3 protein: CASRPTSDEIDPQHF; CDR3 DNA: TGTGCCAGCCGTCCAACTTCCGATGAGATCGATCCCCAGCATTTT; clone size: NA; V gene: TRBV28; J gene: TRBJ1-5; D gene: NA
CDR3 protein: CASSLIANTEAFF; CDR3 DNA: TGTGCCAGCAGCTTGATAGCTAACACTGAAGCTTTCTTT; clone size: NA; V gene: TRBV5-6; J gene: TRBJ1-1; D gene: NA
CDR3 protein: CASSGDRSEQYF; CDR3 DNA: TGTGCCAGCAGCGGCGACCGGAGCGAGCAGTACTTC; clone size: NA; V gene: TRBV28; J gene: TRBJ2-7; D gene: NA
CDR3 protein: CASSPPGVNEQYF; CDR3 DNA: TGTGCCAGTTCACCCCCGGGAGTTAACGAGCAGTACTTC; clone size: NA; V gene: TRBV18; J gene: TRBJ2-7; D gene: NA
CDR3 protein: CASSLFPANTGELFF; CDR3 DNA: TGTGCCAGCAGCTTGTTTCCGGCGAACACCGGGGAGCTGTTTTTT; clone size: NA; V gene: TRBV5-5; J gene: TRBJ2-2; D gene: NA
CDR3 protein: CASRGFNNSPLHF; CDR3 DNA: TGTGCCAGCAGGGGTTTTAATAATTCACCCCTCCACTTT; clone size: NA; V gene: TRBV11-2; J gene: TRBJ1-6; D gene: NA
CDR3 protein: CASSPSRTPTYEQYF; CDR3 DNA: TGTGCCAGCAGCCCGTCCCGGACACCAACCTACGAGCAGTACTTC; clone size: NA; V gene: TRBV7-8; J gene: TRBJ2-7; D gene: NA
CDR3 protein: CASRLVGVRDAYNEQFF; CDR3 DNA: TGTGCAAGTCGCTTAGTGGGTGTGCGGGACGCCTACAATGAGCAGTTCTTC; clone size: once; V gene: TRBV12-2; J gene: TRBJ2-1; D gene: NA
CDR3 protein: CASSFLTSGHYEQYF; CDR3 DNA: TGTGCCAGCAGCTTCCTGACTAGCGGCCACTACGAGCAGTACTTC; clone size: NA; V gene: TRBV11-2; J gene: TRBJ2-7; D gene: TRBD2
CDR3 protein: CASSPEGPAGYTF; CDR3 DNA: TGTGCCAGCAGCCCCGAGGGTCCCGCTGGCTACACCTTC; clone size: NA; V gene: TRBV6-5; J gene: TRBJ1-2; D gene: NA
CDR3 protein: CASSFRGRRNYGYTF; CDR3 DNA: TGTGCCAGCAGTTTTCGGGGGCGTCGAAACTATGGCTACACCTTC; clone size: NA; V gene: TRBV6-5; J gene: TRBJ1-2; D gene: NA
CDR3 protein: CASSLVGAVRSGANVLTF; CDR3 DNA: TGTGCCAGCAGCTTAGTCGGGGCAGTCCGATCTGGGGCCAACGTCCTGACTTTC; clone size: NA; V gene: TRBV7-2; J gene: TRBJ2-6; D gene: NA
CDR3 protein: CASSQLTAQETQYF; CDR3 DNA: TGTGCCAGCAGCCAATTAACAGCTCAAGAGACCCAGTACTTC; clone size: NA; V gene: TRBV16; J gene: TRBJ2-5; D gene: NA
CDR3 protein: CASSLEGTSGTYEQYF; CDR3 DNA: TGTGCCAGCAGCTTAGAAGGTACTAGCGGAACCTACGAGCAGTACTTC; clone size: NA; V gene: TRBV7-2; J gene: TRBJ2-7; D gene: TRBD2
CDR3 protein: CASSLETVLGYTF; CDR3 DNA: TGTGCCAGCAGCTTGGAGACAGTTTTAGGCTACACCTTC; clone size: NA; V gene: TRBV5-5; J gene: TRBJ1-2; D gene: NA
CDR3 protein: CASSLDNSLVNSPLHF; CDR3 DNA: TGTGCCAGCAGCTTAGATAACAGTCTCGTAAATTCACCCCTCCACTTT; clone size: NA; V gene: TRBV7-6; J gene: TRBJ1-6; D gene: NA
CDR3 protein: CANLNRDRKETQYF; CDR3 DNA: TGTGCAAACTTGAACAGGGATCGGAAGGAGACCCAGTACTTC; clone size: NA; V gene: TRBV12-2; J gene: TRBJ2-5; D gene: NA
CDR3 protein: CASSRIGQIKAFF; CDR3 DNA: TGTGCCAGCAGCCGCATCGGACAGATCAAAGCTTTCTTT; clone size: few; V gene: TRBV5-4; J gene: TRBJ1-1; D gene: NA
CDR3 protein: CSVVWRVGGNTIYF; CDR3 DNA: TGCAGCGTTGTCTGGCGGGTCGGTGGAAACACCATATATTTT; clone size: NA; V gene: TRBV29-1; J gene: TRBJ1-3; D gene: NA
CDR3 protein: CASSPRLAGTDTQYF; CDR3 DNA: TGTGCCAGCAGCCCTAGACTAGCGGGCACAGATACGCAGTATTTT; clone size: NA; V gene: TRBV7-6; J gene: TRBJ2-3; D gene: TRBD2
CDR3 protein: CSVQGMTYNEQFF; CDR3 DNA: TGCAGCGTTCAGGGGATGACCTACAATGAGCAGTTCTTC; clone size: NA; V gene: TRBV29-1; J gene: TRBJ2-1; D gene: NA
CDR3 protein: CASSLGNLGYEQYF; CDR3 DNA: TGTGCCAGCAGTCTCGGCAACTTAGGGTACGAGCAGTACTTC; clone size: NA; V gene: TRBV6-1; J gene: TRBJ2-7; D gene: NA
CDR3 protein: CASSLRLDSRLLTNSNQPQHF; CDR3 DNA: TGTGCCAGCAGTTTAAGGTTGGACAGCCGGCTTTTAACGAATAGCAATCAGCCCCAGCATTTT; clone size: NA; V gene: TRBV28; J gene: TRBJ1-5; D gene: NA
CDR3 protein: CASSQWRGTRGGEQFF; CDR3 DNA: TGCGCCAGCAGTCAATGGAGGGGTACTAGAGGAGGTGAGCAGTTCTTC; clone size: NA; V gene: TRBV23-1; J gene: TRBJ2-1; D gene: NA
CDR3 protein: CASSHTGDQPQHF; CDR3 DNA: TGCGCCAGCAGTCACACAGGGGATCAGCCCCAGCATTTT; clone size: NA; V gene: TRBV23-1; J gene: TRBJ1-5; D gene: TRBD1
CDR3 protein: CASSDSNGLITGELFF; CDR3 DNA: TGTGCCAGCAGTGACTCGAATGGGCTGATCACCGGGGAGCTGTTTTTT; clone size: NA; V gene: TRBV6-4; J gene: TRBJ2-2; D gene: NA
CDR3 protein: CASSESLGGSTYEQYF; CDR3 DNA: TGCGCCAGCAGTGAGTCTTTAGGCGGGTCGACCTACGAGCAGTACTTC; clone size: NA; V gene: TRBV10-1; J gene: TRBJ2-7; D gene: NA
CDR3 protein: CSGRGGRALNGQFF; CDR3 DNA: TGCAGCGGCAGGGGGGGGCGGGCCCTTAATGGGCAGTTCTTC; clone size: NA; V gene: TRBV29-1; J gene: TRBJ2-1; D gene: NA
CDR3 protein: CASSQDIPGGFNEQFF; CDR3 DNA: TGTGCCAGCAGCCAAGATATCCCAGGGGGATTCAATGAGCAGTTCTTC; clone size: NA; V gene: TRBV4-2; J gene: TRBJ2-1; D gene: TRBD1
CDR3 protein: CASSLVGPTDPYNEQFF; CDR3 DNA: TGCGCCAGCAGCTTGGTTGGTCCTACCGACCCATACAATGAGCAGTTCTTC; clone size: NA; V gene: TRBV5-1; J gene: TRBJ2-1; D gene: NA
CDR3 protein: CASRLQGSLQPQHF; CDR3 DNA: TGTGCCAGCAGGCTTCAGGGTTCCCTCCAGCCCCAGCATTTT; clone size: once; V gene: TRBV28; J gene: TRBJ1-5; D gene: NA
CDR3 protein: CAWRFPGVNSPLHF; CDR3 DNA: TGTGCCTGGAGGTTCCCGGGGGTTAATTCACCCCTCCACTTT; clone size: NA; V gene: TRBV30; J gene: TRBJ1-6; D gene: NA
CDR3 protein: CATRQGLQVFF; CDR3 DNA: TGTGCCACCAGACAGGGACTCCAAGTGTTTTTT; clone size: few; V gene: TRBV19; J gene: TRBJ2-2; D gene: NA
CDR3 protein: CASSIDWGLSTDTQYF; CDR3 DNA: TGTGCCAGTAGTATAGACTGGGGCCTGAGCACAGATACGCAGTATTTT; clone size: NA; V gene: TRBV19; J gene: TRBJ2-3; D gene: NA
CDR3 protein: CASLPGGRGSTDTQYF; CDR3 DNA: TGTGCCAGCCTGCCGGGCGGGAGAGGGAGCACAGATACGCAGTATTTT; clone size: once; V gene: TRBV28; J gene: TRBJ2-3; D gene: TRBD2
CDR3 protein: CASSLGGVQGNTIYF; CDR3 DNA: TGTGCCAGCAGCTTGGGGGGGGTGCAAGGAAACACCATATATTTT; clone size: NA; V gene: TRBV5-4; J gene: TRBJ1-3; D gene: NA
CDR3 protein: CASSADRNEKLFF; CDR3 DNA: TGTGCCAGCAGCGCCGACAGGAATGAAAAACTGTTTTTT; clone size: few; V gene: TRBV7-9; J gene: TRBJ1-4; D gene: NA
CDR3 protein: CASSFYYSRWGEGTYEQYF; CDR3 DNA: TGTGCCAGCAGCTTCTATTATTCTCGGTGGGGAGAGGGGACCTACGAGCAGTACTTC; clone size: NA; V gene: TRBV5-6; J gene: TRBJ2-7; D gene: NA
CDR3 protein: CASSLANKGTGGETQYF; CDR3 DNA: TGTGCCAGCAGCTTGGCCAACAAAGGGACAGGAGGGGAGACCCAGTACTTC; clone size: NA; V gene: TRBV5-4; J gene: TRBJ2-5; D gene: TRBD1
CDR3 protein: CASSSGRETQYF; CDR3 DNA: TGTGCCAGCAGTTCTGGGCGAGAGACCCAGTACTTC; clone size: NA; V gene: TRBV27; J gene: TRBJ2-5; D gene: NA
CDR3 protein: CASSYSAVLPYGYTF; CDR3 DNA: TGTGCCAGCAGTTACTCGGCAGTCCTACCCTATGGCTACACCTTC; clone size: NA; V gene: TRBV6-5; J gene: TRBJ1-2; D gene: NA
CDR3 protein: CAWSGTGGFYNEQFF; CDR3 DNA: TGTGCCTGGAGTGGGACAGGGGGCTTCTACAATGAGCAGTTCTTC; clone size: NA; V gene: TRBV30; J gene: TRBJ2-1; D gene: TRBD1
CDR3 protein: CASSTVDRAVAYEQYF; CDR3 DNA: TGTGCCAGCAGCACAGTGGACAGGGCCGTGGCCTACGAGCAGTACTTC; clone size: once; V gene: TRBV5-6; J gene: TRBJ2-7; D gene: TRBD1
CDR3 protein: CAWGDRKETQYF; CDR3 DNA: TGTGCCTGGGGAGACCGAAAAGAGACCCAGTACTTC; clone size: NA; V gene: TRBV30; J gene: TRBJ2-5; D gene: NA
CDR3 protein: CASRGGGWNTEAFF; CDR3 DNA: TGTGCCAGCAGAGGAGGGGGCTGGAACACTGAAGCTTTCTTT; clone size: once; V gene: TRBV6-1; J gene: TRBJ1-1; D gene: TRBD1
CDR3 protein: CASSEILGTGGSTDTQYF; CDR3 DNA: TGCGCCAGCAGTGAGATCCTTGGGACAGGGGGGAGCACAGATACGCAGTATTTT; clone size: NA; V gene: TRBV10-1; J gene: TRBJ2-3; D gene: TRBD1